The 2 T cell receptor beta chains presented below share a single source sample, sequenced in a study of a mutant IDH1 vaccine in newly diagnosed glioma. For these TCRs, the target antigens are not known. TCRdb's copy holds only in-frame clones and misses some; the assay was immunoSEQ multiplex PCR. The profile shows 52,000 or so clones, under 90% of them singletons. Time point in this sample: week 23, last vaccination. The study gave 300 ug of mutant IDH1 20-mer peptide per vaccine dose, with topical imiquimod. Sequencing used PBMCs, obtained from a glioma patient whose treatment included an IDH1 peptide vaccine. The receptors were sampled from a man in his forties with glioma.

The V gene is TRBV9, the J gene TRBJ2-3; D uncertain. Trimming left V 0 bases short and J 2 bases short, with 10 bases between. CDR1 and CDR2 (germline): SGDLS, YYNGEE. The CDR3 runs 15 residues. CDR3 coding DNA: TGTGCCAGCAGCGTAGGTGGCGGTAACACAGATACGCAGTATTTT. This encodes CASSVGGGNTDTQYF.

The chain combines TRBV29-1 with TRBJ2-7; 8 bases map to TRBD1. CDR3 size: 12 residues. J was trimmed by 3 bases and V by 4 bases; bases with no gene match: 2. Germline V gene sequence: CDR1 SQVTM, CDR2 ANQGSEA. The CDR3 bases are TGCAGCGTTGGGACAGGGATCTACGAGCAGTACTTC. It specifies CSVGTGIYEQYF.